These T cell receptor beta chains were read from a single sample in a study of blood T cell repertoires in COVID-19. Clones were sequenced by immunoSEQ multiplex PCR, and TCRdb holds only the in-frame ones, with some missing. This sample carries about 54,000 clones, roughly 90% of them seen once, and the ten largest clones take around 9.3%. Sequenced sample: peripheral blood. The receptors come from a man aged 55 to 69 with active COVID-19. Each CDR3 is given with its conserved first and last residue. Clone size is stated in some rows and not others, as once, few, many or a class when expanded.

j_gene: TRBJ2-3
abundance: .
v_gene: TRBV3-1/TRBV3-2
len: 17
CDR3aa: CASSQEGLAERGDTQYF

j_gene: TRBJ1-1
abundance: .
v_gene: TRBV11-3
len: 13
CDR3aa: CASSPRDSDEAFF

j_gene: TRBJ1-2
abundance: .
v_gene: TRBV6-5
len: 15
CDR3aa: CAGNRDRGGNYGYTF

j_gene: TRBJ1-2
abundance: .
v_gene: TRBV27
len: 15
CDR3aa: CASSFYSGTSDGYTF

j_gene: TRBJ2-1
abundance: .
v_gene: TRBV19
len: 16
CDR3aa: CASRKKGTSLANEQFF

j_gene: TRBJ2-1
abundance: .
v_gene: TRBV3-1/TRBV3-2
len: 15
CDR3aa: CASSHLREGYNEQFF

j_gene: TRBJ2-1
abundance: .
v_gene: TRBV9
len: 15
CDR3aa: CASSVASGTWREQFF

j_gene: TRBJ2-5
abundance: .
v_gene: TRBV6-5
len: 12
CDR3aa: CASGRALETQYF

j_gene: TRBJ1-1
abundance: once
v_gene: TRBV27
len: 15
CDR3aa: CASSLTQRVATEAFF

j_gene: TRBJ2-3
abundance: .
v_gene: TRBV6-5
len: 14
CDR3aa: CASGGGRAVDTQYF

j_gene: TRBJ2-1
abundance: .
v_gene: TRBV7-8
len: 15
CDR3aa: CASSLVYSSYNEQFF

j_gene: TRBJ2-5
abundance: .
v_gene: TRBV18
len: 14
CDR3aa: CASSQSGPGETQYF

j_gene: TRBJ2-2
abundance: .
v_gene: TRBV9
len: 16
CDR3aa: CASSVDLAGGGGELFF

j_gene: TRBJ2-4
abundance: .
v_gene: TRBV28
len: 14
CDR3aa: CASSSDRNENIQYF

j_gene: TRBJ1-1
abundance: .
v_gene: TRBV27
len: 15
CDR3aa: CASSLQGGLNTEAFF

j_gene: TRBJ2-5
abundance: once
v_gene: TRBV30
len: 13
CDR3aa: CACTRDRRETQYF

j_gene: TRBJ1-2
abundance: .
v_gene: TRBV13
len: 15
CDR3aa: CASSINRDRPYGYTF

j_gene: TRBJ1-1
abundance: .
v_gene: TRBV10-2
len: 13
CDR3aa: CASRGQSYTEAFF

j_gene: TRBJ1-3
abundance: .
v_gene: TRBV27
len: 14
CDR3aa: CASSPRGYGNTIYF

j_gene: TRBJ2-7
abundance: .
v_gene: TRBV5-1
len: 13
CDR3aa: CASSLGGAGEQYF

j_gene: TRBJ2-4
abundance: .
v_gene: TRBV2
len: 16
CDR3aa: CASSEAWESAKNIQYF

j_gene: TRBJ2-3
abundance: .
v_gene: TRBV3-1/TRBV3-2
len: 15
CDR3aa: CASTAKGLVTDTQYF

j_gene: TRBJ2-1
abundance: .
v_gene: TRBV4-1
len: 15
CDR3aa: CASSQVGRRVNEQFF

j_gene: TRBJ2-1
abundance: .
v_gene: TRBV5-1
len: 15
CDR3aa: CASSPIVTSGPEQFF

j_gene: TRBJ1-5
abundance: .
v_gene: TRBV29-1
len: 15
CDR3aa: CSVAQGLLGNQPQHF

j_gene: TRBJ2-1
abundance: .
v_gene: TRBV24-1
len: 13
CDR3aa: CATSGRGGNEQFF

j_gene: TRBJ2-1
abundance: .
v_gene: TRBV4-1
len: 16
CDR3aa: CASSQVMSSSYNEQFF

j_gene: TRBJ2-2
abundance: .
v_gene: TRBV29-1
len: 12
CDR3aa: CSVEGKEEQLFF

j_gene: TRBJ2-1
abundance: .
v_gene: TRBV18
len: 15
CDR3aa: CASSPPAGGLLEQFF

j_gene: TRBJ2-3
abundance: .
v_gene: TRBV18
len: 16
CDR3aa: CASSPGQLKGTDTQYF

j_gene: TRBJ2-1
abundance: .
v_gene: TRBV19
len: 11
CDR3aa: CASSKAGEQFF

j_gene: TRBJ2-5
abundance: .
v_gene: TRBV4-2
len: 12
CDR3aa: CASSQDRVTQYF

j_gene: TRBJ2-5
abundance: .
v_gene: TRBV5-6
len: 15
CDR3aa: CASSSRLAGKETQYF

j_gene: TRBJ2-1
abundance: .
v_gene: TRBV5-1
len: 15
CDR3aa: CASSAGTRIWNEQFF

j_gene: TRBJ2-1
abundance: .
v_gene: TRBV2
len: 18
CDR3aa: CASSARPGLAGAYNEQFF

j_gene: TRBJ2-2
abundance: .
v_gene: TRBV4-2
len: 16
CDR3aa: CASSQVAGTNTGELFF

j_gene: TRBJ2-1
abundance: .
v_gene: TRBV4-1
len: 11
CDR3aa: CASAAGNEQFF

j_gene: TRBJ2-1
abundance: .
v_gene: TRBV18
len: 16
CDR3aa: CASSSLSGRASDEQFF

j_gene: TRBJ1-2
abundance: .
v_gene: TRBV28
len: 13
CDR3aa: CASTAQGNYGYTF

j_gene: TRBJ1-4
abundance: .
v_gene: TRBV9
len: 13
CDR3aa: CASSSEANEKLFF

j_gene: TRBJ1-3
abundance: .
v_gene: TRBV9
len: 16
CDR3aa: CASRPGTGASGNTIYF

j_gene: TRBJ2-2
abundance: .
v_gene: TRBV9
len: 15
CDR3aa: CASSETGMNTGELFF

j_gene: TRBJ2-1
abundance: .
v_gene: TRBV11-2
len: 14
CDR3aa: CASTGLAGAGEQFF

j_gene: TRBJ2-7
abundance: once
v_gene: TRBV29-1
len: 12
CDR3aa: CSVSGRAYEQYF

j_gene: TRBJ1-2
abundance: .
v_gene: TRBV3-1/TRBV3-2
len: 12
CDR3aa: CASSQERLGYTF

j_gene: TRBJ1-2
abundance: .
v_gene: TRBV4-2
len: 15
CDR3aa: CASSQDRGRDYGYTF

j_gene: TRBJ2-3
abundance: .
v_gene: TRBV7-3
len: 16
CDR3aa: CASSSTLLGGTDTQYF

j_gene: TRBJ2-3
abundance: .
v_gene: TRBV28
len: 15
CDR3aa: CASSLTGLSTDTQYF

j_gene: TRBJ2-1
abundance: .
v_gene: TRBV3-1/TRBV3-2
len: 15
CDR3aa: CASSLTGGRANEQFF

j_gene: TRBJ2-1
abundance: few
v_gene: TRBV7-2
len: 16
CDR3aa: CASSLAGLAAYNEQFF

j_gene: TRBJ2-1
abundance: .
v_gene: TRBV29-1
len: 13
CDR3aa: CSVRSGLYNEQFF

j_gene: TRBJ2-3
abundance: .
v_gene: TRBV5-1
len: 14
CDR3aa: CASSPAGVVDTQYF

j_gene: TRBJ1-3
abundance: .
v_gene: TRBV10-2
len: 15
CDR3aa: CASRMDISSGNTIYF

j_gene: TRBJ2-3
abundance: .
v_gene: TRBV30
len: 14
CDR3aa: CAWRQRETTDTQYF

j_gene: TRBJ2-2
abundance: once
v_gene: TRBV5-1
len: 15
CDR3aa: CASSSQGANTGELFF

j_gene: TRBJ1-2
abundance: .
v_gene: TRBV27
len: 14
CDR3aa: CASRTSGGPRGYTF